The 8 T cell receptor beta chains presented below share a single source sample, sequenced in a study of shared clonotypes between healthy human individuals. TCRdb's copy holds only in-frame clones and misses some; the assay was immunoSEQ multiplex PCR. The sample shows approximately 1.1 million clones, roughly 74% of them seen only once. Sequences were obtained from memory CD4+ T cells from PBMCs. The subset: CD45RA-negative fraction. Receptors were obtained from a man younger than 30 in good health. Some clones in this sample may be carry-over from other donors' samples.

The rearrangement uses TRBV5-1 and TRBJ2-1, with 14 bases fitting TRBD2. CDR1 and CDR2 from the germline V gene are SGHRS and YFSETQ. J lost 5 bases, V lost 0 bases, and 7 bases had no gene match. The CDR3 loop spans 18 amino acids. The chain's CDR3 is CASSLAPGTSGRNNEQFF. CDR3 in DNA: TGCGCCAGCAGCTTGGCCCCTGGGACTAGCGGGAGAAACAATGAGCAGTTCTTC.

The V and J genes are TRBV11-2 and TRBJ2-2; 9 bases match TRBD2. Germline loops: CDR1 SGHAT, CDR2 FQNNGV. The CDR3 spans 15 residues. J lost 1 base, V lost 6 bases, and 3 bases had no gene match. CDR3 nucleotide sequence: TGTGCCAGCAGGGGGACTAGCAGGAACACCGGGGAGCTGTTTTTT. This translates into CASRGTSRNTGELFF. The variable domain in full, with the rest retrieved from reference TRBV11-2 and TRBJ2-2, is EAGVAQSPRYKIIEKRQSVAFWCNPISGHATLYWYQQILGQGPKLLIQFQNNGVVDDSQLPKDRFSAERLKGVDSTLKIQPAKLEDSAVYLCASRGTSRNTGELFFGEGSRLTVL.

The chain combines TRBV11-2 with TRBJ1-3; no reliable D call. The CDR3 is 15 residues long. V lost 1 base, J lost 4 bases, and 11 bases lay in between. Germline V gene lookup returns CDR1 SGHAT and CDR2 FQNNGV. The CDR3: CASSLGPSWGNTIYF. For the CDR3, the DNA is TGTGCCAGCAGCTTAGGGCCCTCGTGGGGAAACACCATATATTTT.

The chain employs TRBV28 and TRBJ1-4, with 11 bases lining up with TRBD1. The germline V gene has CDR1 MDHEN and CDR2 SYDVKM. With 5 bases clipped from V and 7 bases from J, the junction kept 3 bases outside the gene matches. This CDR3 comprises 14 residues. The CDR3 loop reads CASSRDRGFEKLFF. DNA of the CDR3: TGTGCCAGCAGTAGGGACAGGGGGTTTGAAAAACTGTTTTTT.

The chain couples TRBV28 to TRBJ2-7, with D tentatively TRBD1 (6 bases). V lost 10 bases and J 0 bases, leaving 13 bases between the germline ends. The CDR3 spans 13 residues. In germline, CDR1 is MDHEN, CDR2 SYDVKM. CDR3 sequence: CATTRDTSYEQYF. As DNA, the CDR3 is TGTGCCACTACCCGGGACACCTCCTACGAGCAGTACTTC.

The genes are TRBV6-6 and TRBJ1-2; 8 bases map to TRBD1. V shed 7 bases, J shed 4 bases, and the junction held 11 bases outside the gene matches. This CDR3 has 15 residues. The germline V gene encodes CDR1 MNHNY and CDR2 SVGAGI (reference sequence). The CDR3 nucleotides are TGTGCCAGCACCACCCCGACCGGGACAGGCTATGGCTACACCTTC. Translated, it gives CASTTPTGTGYGYTF.

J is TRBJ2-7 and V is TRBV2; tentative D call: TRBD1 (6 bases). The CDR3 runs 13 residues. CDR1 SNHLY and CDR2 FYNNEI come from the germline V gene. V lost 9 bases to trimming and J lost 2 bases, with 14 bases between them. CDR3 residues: CASKGQGTYEQYF. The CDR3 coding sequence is TGTGCCAGTAAAGGCCAGGGGACCTACGAGCAGTACTTC.

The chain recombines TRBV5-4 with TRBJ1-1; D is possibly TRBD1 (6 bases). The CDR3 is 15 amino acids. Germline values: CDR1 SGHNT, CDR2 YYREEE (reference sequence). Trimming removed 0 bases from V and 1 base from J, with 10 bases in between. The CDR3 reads CASSLAKQGNTEAFF. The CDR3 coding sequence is TGTGCCAGCAGCTTGGCCAAACAGGGGAACACTGAAGCTTTCTTT.